Presented here are 21 T cell receptor beta chains from one specimen sequenced in a study of patients and donors after allogeneic stem cell transplantation. Using its own MiXCR run on the RT-PCR reads, TCRdb lists one record per CDR3 protein. In the table there are 390,000 or so distinct CDR3 sequences, 16% of which are singletons. The sequenced sample consisted of blood, either unsorted or a sorted T cell fraction (not recorded which). These receptors were obtained from a human donor who was either an allogeneic HSCT recipient or a stem cell or donor lymphocyte infusion donor (not recorded which). It is not recorded whose cells these are; they may come from a transplant donor.

This sequence joins TRBV5-6 and TRBJ2-5, with 8 bases identical to TRBD2. V was pared by 4 bases and J by 5 bases, with 10 bases of the junction left unmatched. CDR1 and CDR2 (germline): SGHDT, YYEEEE. The CDR3 contains 15 residues. CDR3 protein: CASSPQPGLVETQYF. Written as DNA, the CDR3 is TGTGCCAGCAGCCCTCAACCGGGACTAGTTGAGACCCAGTACTTC.

This clonotype was detected ten times or more. This chain links TRBV19 with TRBJ2-1; D is unclear. Germline CDR1 and CDR2: LNHDA and SQIVND (reference sequence). Trimming removed 4 bases from V and 0 bases from J, with 1 base in between. The CDR3 covers 12 residues. The CDR3: CASSTSYNEQFF. CDR3 in DNA: TGTGCCAGTAGTACCTCCTACAATGAGCAGTTCTTC.

This chain connects TRBV4-2 to TRBJ2-1; possible D gene TRBD2, 6 bases. Germline CDR1 reads LGHNA; CDR2 reads YNFKEQ. Trimming pared 4 bases from V and 4 bases from J, leaving 14 bases between. This CDR3 is built from 15 residues. The CDR3 protein is CASSRGAGPYNEQFF. CDR3 coding DNA: TGTGCCAGCAGCCGCGGGGCGGGCCCTTACAATGAGCAGTTCTTC.

A few counts support this clonotype. V usage is TRBV4-2 and J usage is TRBJ2-7; maybe TRBD1 (6 bases). The CDR3 loop spans 13 amino acids. CDR1 is LGHNA, CDR2 YNFKEQ, per germline. The V gene lost 6 bases and the J gene lost 3 bases, with 12 bases spanning the gap. CDR3 in amino acids: CASSPGHNYEQYF. CDR3 DNA: TGTGCCAGCAGTCCGGGACATAACTACGAGCAGTACTTC.

In its sample, this clonotype was seen once. Here the CDR3 DNA reads TGCAGCGTTGAACGTTTGGAACCCGGCAATGGCTACACCTTC. Translated, it gives CSVERLEPGNGYTF. The chain employs TRBV29-1 and TRBJ1-2; D gene ambiguous. The CDR3 loop spans 14 amino acids. Germline V CDR1 and CDR2: SQVTM, ANQGSEA. V was pared by 2 bases and J by 6 bases, with 16 bases between. Drawing the rest from reference TRBV29-1 and TRBJ1-2, the complete variable domain is SAVISQKPSRDICQRGTSLTIQCQVDSQVTMMFWYRQQPGQSLTLIATANQGSEATYESGFVIDKFPISRPNLTFSTLTVSNMSPEDSSIYLCSVERLEPGNGYTFGSGTRLTVV.

This clonotype was detected many times. The chain uses TRBV5-1 and TRBJ2-3, with 9 nucleotides matching TRBD1. The CDR3 has 14 amino acids. Germline trimming cut 3 bases from V and 5 bases from J; bases unmatched to any gene: 4. The germline V gene encodes CDR1 SGHRS and CDR2 YFSETQ. The CDR3 spells CASSSGQGRDTQYF. CDR3 coding DNA: TGCGCCAGCAGCTCCGGACAGGGGCGAGATACGCAGTATTTT.

This clonotype was seen a few times. This chain uses TRBV12-3 or TRBV12-4 with TRBJ2-3; 9 nucleotides align to TRBD1. The CDR3 length is 17 residues. Trimming cost V 3 bases and J 6 bases; bases outside gene matches: 13. DNA for the CDR3: TGTGCCAGCAGTTTCCAGGGAGGACAGGGGTCTAGGGATACGCAGTATTTT. Translating it yields CASSFQGGQGSRDTQYF.

This clonotype has only a few counts. This sequence joins TRBV4-2 and TRBJ1-1, with D perhaps matching TRBD1 (6 bases). Germline lookup yields CDR1 LGHNA and CDR2 YNFKEQ. The CDR3 contains 12 residues. Trimming cost V 3 bases and J 8 bases, with 10 bases left between them. The DNA for the CDR3 is TGTGCCAGCAGCCAGGGGGGACAAGAAGCTTTCTTT. Its translation is CASSQGGQEAFF.

J is TRBJ2-5 and V is TRBV2; no definite D call. CDR3 size: 14 residues. Germline V gives CDR1 SNHLY, CDR2 FYNNEI. Deletions cut 8 bases from V and 4 bases from J, with 17 bases between. In DNA form, the CDR3 reads TGTGCCAGCTTGGTCCGTCACGTTGGAGAGACCCAGTACTTC. Protein sequence: CASLVRHVGETQYF.

This clonotype has only a few counts. V and J are TRBV7-8 and TRBJ1-4; 7 bases map to TRBD1. The V gene end was trimmed by 5 bases and the J gene end by 7 bases; junction bases not matched to a gene: 16. From germline, CDR1 is SGHVS and CDR2 FQNEAQ. The CDR3 consists of 17 residues. The CDR3 region is CASSPRQLRGIGEKLFF. The CDR3 DNA reads TGTGCCAGCAGCCCTCGCCAGCTCAGGGGGATCGGTGAAAAACTGTTTTTT.

V and J are TRBV5-1 and TRBJ1-6; D not certain. V was pared by 5 bases and J by 7 bases, with 16 bases between. The CDR3 has 15 amino acids. Germline CDR1 is SGHRS and CDR2 is YFSETQ. The CDR3 DNA reads TGCGCCAGCAGAAACCATGCAGGTCGGAATTCACCCCTCCACTTT. It encodes CASRNHAGRNSPLHF.

The chain employs TRBV29-1 and TRBJ2-3; D is possibly TRBD1 or TRBD2 (7 bases each). There are 13 residues in the CDR3. Between the trimmed V and J ends, which lost 8 bases and 4 bases, there was a span of 16 bases. Germline V gene data show CDR1 as SQVTM and CDR2 as ANQGSEA. The DNA for the CDR3 is TGCAGCACCCAGGGGGGGCCAGCAGATACGCAGTATTTT. It translates to CSTQGGPADTQYF.

This clonotype was seen more than once but under ten times. The chain joins TRBV25-1 to TRBJ1-3; D is undetermined. CDR1 and CDR2 (germline): MGHDK, SYGVNS. V lost 4 bases, J lost 8 bases, and 12 bases lay in between. The CDR3 extends over 13 amino acids. The chain's CDR3 is CASSVGRTHTIYF. The CDR3 DNA follows: TGTGCCAGCAGTGTGGGTAGGACCCACACCATATATTTT.

This clonotype showed up many times. The rearrangement joins TRBV6-5 to TRBJ1-2; possibly TRBD1 for D (6 bases). The germline V gene has CDR1 MNHEY and CDR2 SVGAGI. V shed 0 bases and J shed 8 bases, with 13 bases lying between them. This CDR3 has 14 amino acids. In nucleotides, the CDR3 is TGTGCCAGCAGTTACTCTATACTTGGGGGCGGCTACACCTTC. Its translation is CASSYSILGGGYTF.

This clonotype was seen more than once but under ten times. DNA of the CDR3: TGTGCCAGCAGTGAGGTAGCCCTCAACTATGGCTACACCTTC. It specifies CASSEVALNYGYTF. The genes are TRBV2 and TRBJ1-2; D not resolved. The CDR3 covers 14 residues. With 3 bases removed from V and 2 bases from J, the gap between germline ends came to 10 bases. From germline, CDR1 is SNHLY and CDR2 FYNNEI.

This clonotype was seen only a few times. The chain joins TRBV19 to TRBJ2-5; 12 nucleotides agree with TRBD2. J gave up 4 bases and V 6 bases, and 9 bases lay outside the gene matches. CDR3 length: 16 residues. The V gene's germline CDR1 is LNHDA and CDR2 SQIVND (reference sequence). CDR3: CASRTSGSLGLETQYF. The CDR3 region has the DNA TGTGCCAGTAGGACTAGCGGGAGTCTGGGTTTAGAGACCCAGTACTTC.

The chain recombines TRBV29-1 with TRBJ2-7; D may be TRBD2 (6 bases). The CDR3 totals 14 residues. Trimming stripped 3 bases from V and 5 bases from J, with 17 bases between. Germline CDR1 is SQVTM and CDR2 is ANQGSEA. The CDR3 nucleotides read TGCAGCGTTGACTCCGGGACTTCCCTCGACGAGCAGTACTTC. It codes for CSVDSGTSLDEQYF.

This clonotype turned up a few times. V and J are TRBV6-2 or TRBV6-3 and TRBJ2-2; no reliable D call. The germline CDR1 and CDR2 sequences are MNHEY and SVGEGT. The CDR3 consists of 13 residues. V lost 2 bases and J 4 bases, leaving 5 bases between the germline ends. CDR3 in amino acids: CASSYAFTGELFF. CDR3 nucleotides: TGTGCCAGCAGTTACGCTTTCACCGGGGAGCTGTTTTTT.

The gene calls are TRBV12-3 or TRBV12-4 and TRBJ2-6; TRBD2 agrees at 9 bases. The CDR3 has 18 amino acids. The V segment lost 2 bases and the J segment 0 bases; nucleotides outside the gene matches: 5. The CDR3 DNA reads TGTGCCAGCAGTTTACGGCTAGCGGGGTCCTCTGGGGCCAACGTCCTGACTTTC. As protein: CASSLRLAGSSGANVLTF.

This clonotype showed up many times. The chain has TRBV5-1 and TRBJ1-1; 7 bases align to TRBD1. V was clipped by 4 bases and J by 1 base; unmatched bases: 7. Germline lookup yields CDR1 SGHRS and CDR2 YFSETQ. The CDR3 is 15 amino acids. CDR3 residues: CASSAYRDRNTEAFF. CDR3 nucleotides: TGCGCCAGCAGCGCGTACCGGGACAGGAACACTGAAGCTTTCTTT.

This clonotype was picked up a small number of times. The rearrangement joins TRBV4-1 to TRBJ2-7, with 8 bases lining up with TRBD1. Germline CDR1 is MGHRA and CDR2 is YSYEKL. The CDR3 loop spans 15 amino acids. With 2 bases clipped from V and 1 base from J, the junction kept 4 bases outside the gene matches. DNA of the CDR3: TGCGCCAGCAGCCAATACAGGGGGACTTCCTACGAGCAGTACTTC. Translating gives CASSQYRGTSYEQYF.